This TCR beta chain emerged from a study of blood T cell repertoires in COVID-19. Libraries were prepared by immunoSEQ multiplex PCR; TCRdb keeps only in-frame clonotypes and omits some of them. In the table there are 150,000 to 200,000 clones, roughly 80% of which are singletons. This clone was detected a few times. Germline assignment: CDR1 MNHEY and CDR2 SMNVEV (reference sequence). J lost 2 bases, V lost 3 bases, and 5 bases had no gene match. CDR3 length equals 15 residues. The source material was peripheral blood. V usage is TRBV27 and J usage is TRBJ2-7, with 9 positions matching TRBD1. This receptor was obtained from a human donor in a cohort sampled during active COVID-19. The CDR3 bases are TGTGCCAGCAGTTTCCCGGGACAGGGCCCCTACGAGCAGTACTTC. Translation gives CASSFPGQGPYEQYF.